These 11 T cell receptor beta chains were sequenced from one sample in a study of cytotoxic CD8 clonotypes in ibrutinib-treated CLL. Assay: immunoSEQ multiplex PCR; the TCRdb copy retains only in-frame clones and omits some. Of 160,000 or so clones detected, roughly 90% appear once; the ten largest clones hold roughly 3%. This specimen consisted of PBMCs, obtained at disease progression, from a patient treated with ibrutinib. The receptors originated from a human donor with chronic lymphocytic leukemia.

The chain recombines TRBV28 with TRBJ2-2; D is uncertain. Per the germline V gene, CDR1 is MDHEN and CDR2 is SYDVKM. Trimming left V 3 bases short and J 3 bases short, with 14 bases between. The CDR3 runs 16 residues. The CDR3, as DNA: TGTGCCAGCAGTTTCCCCCTGGACGGATACACCGGGGAGCTGTTTTTT. Its translation is CASSFPLDGYTGELFF. Full variable domain (missing parts from reference TRBV28 and TRBJ2-2): DVKVTQSSRYLVKRTGEKVFLECVQDMDHENMFWYRQDPGLGLRLIYFSYDVKMKEKGDIPEGYSVSREKKERFSLILESASTNQTSMYLCASSFPLDGYTGELFFGEGSRLTVL.

The rearrangement uses TRBV28 and TRBJ2-5; 13 bases are a match to TRBD2. V trimming: 6 bases; J trimming: 6 bases; junction bases outside the gene matches: 4. The CDR3 contains 14 residues. The germline CDR1 and CDR2 sequences are MDHEN and SYDVKM. CDR3 region: CASRPGLAGKTQYF. The DNA for the CDR3 is TGTGCCAGCAGACCGGGACTAGCGGGAAAGACCCAGTACTTC.

V usage is TRBV6-5 and J usage is TRBJ1-2, with 7 bases identical to TRBD1. From germline, CDR1 is MNHEY and CDR2 SVGAGI. V lost 2 bases to trimming and J lost 2 bases; unmatched junction nucleotides: 8. The CDR3 extends over 16 amino acids. The CDR3: CASSYDRVELNYGYTF. The CDR3 DNA follows: TGTGCCAGCAGTTACGACAGGGTCGAATTGAACTATGGCTACACCTTC.

This sequence joins TRBV27 and TRBJ2-7, with D possibly being TRBD2 (5 bases). Germline lookup yields CDR1 MNHEY and CDR2 SMNVEV (reference sequence). V was clipped by 2 bases and J by 0 bases, with 29 bases between them. CDR3 length equals 21 residues. The CDR3 DNA sequence: TGTGCCAGCAGTTTAAAGATCATGAGGGAAGCCCCCACGATAAGCTCCTACGAGCAGTACTTC. It encodes CASSLKIMREAPTISSYEQYF.

V is TRBV5-1 and J is TRBJ1-5; TRBD1 might be the D (5 bases). With 4 bases removed from V and 4 bases from J, the gap between germline ends came to 9 bases. CDR1 and CDR2 from the germline V gene are SGHRS and YFSETQ. This CDR3 comprises 13 residues. The CDR3 region has the DNA TGCGCCAGCAGCAGGGGCCCAAATCAGCCCCAGCATTTT. It codes for CASSRGPNQPQHF. The full variable domain, in which reference TRBV5-1 and TRBJ1-5 provide the parts outside the CDR3, is KAGVTQTPRYLIKTRGQQVTLSCSPISGHRSVSWYQQTPGQGLQFLFEYFSETQRNKGNFPGRFSGRQFSNSRSEMNVSTLELGDSALYLCASSRGPNQPQHFGDGTRLSIL.

The chain recombines TRBV30 with TRBJ1-3, with D unclear. CDR1 and CDR2 from the germline V gene are GTSNPN and SVGIG (reference sequence). The V end was cut by 0 bases, the J end by 0 bases, with 21 bases between. This CDR3 is 19 amino acids long. Written as DNA, the CDR3 is TGTGCCTGGAGTGTAGTCTGGGCACGTCGATCCTTCTCTGGAAACACCATATATTTT. Translation gives CAWSVVWARRSFSGNTIYF. Combining the CDR3 with reference TRBV30 and TRBJ1-3 gives the whole variable domain SQTIHQWPATLVQPVGSPLSLECTVEGTSNPNLYWYRQAAGRGLQLLFYSVGIGQISSEVPQNLSASRPQDRQFILSSKKLLLSDSGFYLCAWSVVWARRSFSGNTIYFGEGSWLTVV.

The chain joins TRBV11-2 to TRBJ2-7; D is perhaps TRBD1 (6 bases). The V end was cut by 5 bases, the J end by 5 bases, with 19 bases between. The germline V gene encodes CDR1 SGHAT and CDR2 FQNNGV. The CDR3 sequence is 15 residues long. The CDR3 DNA reads TGTGCCAGCAGCCGGGCAGGGGCCGGCGTGGACGAGCAGTACTTC. Amino acids: CASSRAGAGVDEQYF.

The chain employs TRBV28 and TRBJ1-1; TRBD1 matches at 7 bases. CDR3 size: 17 residues. J was trimmed by 4 bases and V by 1 base; bases with no gene match: 12. CDR1 and CDR2 from the germline V gene are MDHEN and SYDVKM. In DNA, the CDR3 is TGTGCCAGCAGTTTATACGCGGCAGGGGGTAAGACCACTGAAGCTTTCTTT. Its translation: CASSLYAAGGKTTEAFF.

This sequence joins TRBV13 and TRBJ2-7; D is unclear. The V end lost 3 bases, the J end lost 1 base, and 4 bases lay between the germline ends. CDR1 PRHDT and CDR2 FYEKMQ come from the germline V gene (reference sequence). This CDR3 region has 12 residues. The CDR3 coding sequence is TGTGCCAGCAGCTTTGGGTCCTACGAGCAGTACTTC. Translation gives CASSFGSYEQYF.

The chain carries TRBV7-2 and TRBJ1-4; a weak D match, TRBD1 (5 bases). The length of the CDR3 is 14 residues. The germline V gene encodes CDR1 SGHTA and CDR2 FQGNSA. V lost 3 bases to trimming and J lost 4 bases, with 9 bases between them. CDR3 coding DNA: TGTGCCAGCAGCTTGACAGTGATTAATGAAAAACTGTTTTTT. This translates into CASSLTVINEKLFF.

The CDR3 is CASAVRDYPTDTQYF. CDR3 DNA: TGTGCCAGCGCAGTCCGGGACTATCCCACAGATACGCAGTATTTT. The J gene is TRBJ2-3, the V gene TRBV9; TRBD2 aligns across 7 bases. The CDR3 extends over 15 amino acids. Germline V gives CDR1 SGDLS, CDR2 YYNGEE. V lost 7 bases, J lost 2 bases, and 10 bases stayed unmatched.